Following are 25 T cell receptor beta chains from one sample sequenced in a study of patients and donors after allogeneic stem cell transplantation. One entry per CDR3 protein, called by TCRdb with MiXCR from the RT-PCR reads. The sample carries fewer than 250,000 distinct CDR3 sequences, around an eighth recorded once. Sequencing was carried out using blood, either unsorted or a sorted T cell fraction (not recorded which). The source is a human donor who was either an allogeneic HSCT recipient or a stem cell or donor lymphocyte infusion donor (not recorded which). It is not recorded whose cells these are; they may come from a transplant donor.

This clonotype was seen at least ten times. The chain combines TRBV10-3 with TRBJ1-5, with unresolved D. Germline V gene lookup returns CDR1 ENHRY and CDR2 SYGVKD. The CDR3 consists of 15 residues. With 10 bases removed from V and 2 bases from J, the gap between germline ends came to 18 bases. The CDR3 spells CATRAGIGGNQPQHF. For the CDR3, the DNA is TGTGCCACAAGGGCGGGGATCGGCGGCAATCAGCCCCAGCATTTT.

At least ten counts were recorded for this clonotype. The V and J genes are TRBV2 and TRBJ2-3; D remains unclear. Trimming removed 7 bases from V and 1 base from J, with 9 bases in between. The CDR3 sequence is 13 residues long. Per the germline V gene, CDR1 is SNHLY and CDR2 is FYNNEI. CDR3: CASTERGTDTQYF. DNA of the CDR3: TGTGCCAGCACAGAAAGGGGCACAGATACGCAGTATTTT.

This clonotype appeared a few times. This chain uses TRBV27 with TRBJ2-1; no firm D call. The CDR3 has 16 residues. Trimming took off 3 bases at V and 3 bases at J, with 15 bases between the two ends. The germline CDR1 and CDR2 sequences are MNHEY and SMNVEV (reference sequence). CDR3 sequence (DNA): TGTGCCAGCAGTTTTACCCAGCCCAAGGACTACAATGAGCAGTTCTTC. Protein sequence: CASSFTQPKDYNEQFF.

V is TRBV19 and J is TRBJ1-5; D unclear. Trimming shortened V by 4 bases and J by 0 bases, and 13 bases separated the two germline ends. CDR1 and CDR2 from the germline V gene are LNHDA and SQIVND (reference sequence). The CDR3 covers 16 residues. The CDR3 DNA reads as TGTGCCAGTAGTACGGCAGCGTCGAGTAGCAATCAGCCCCAGCATTTT. Amino acid sequence: CASSTAASSSNQPQHF.

This chain joins TRBV9 and TRBJ2-7, with TRBD2 identical over 11 bases. The V gene end was trimmed by 4 bases and the J gene end by 7 bases; junction bases not matched to a gene: 10. Germline CDR1 reads SGDLS; CDR2 reads YYNGEE. This CDR3 region has 15 residues. The CDR3 DNA sequence: TGTGCCAGCAGCCCTCTAGCGGGAGGAGGGGGAGAGCAGTACTTC. The encoded protein is CASSPLAGGGGEQYF.

In its sample, this clonotype was seen many times. The rearrangement uses TRBV20-1 and TRBJ2-7, with 8 bases lining up with TRBD2. This CDR3 comprises 14 residues. The germline gives CDR1 DFQATT, CDR2 SNEGSKA (reference sequence). The V segment lost 4 bases and the J segment 4 bases; nucleotides outside the gene matches: 9. CDR3: CSATRAGVRYEQYF. The CDR3 coding sequence is TGCAGTGCTACCCGAGCGGGGGTCAGGTACGAGCAGTACTTC.

This clonotype was seen at least ten times. The chain uses TRBV20-1 and TRBJ1-5; 10 bases align to TRBD1. This CDR3 has 17 residues. V shed 8 bases and J 0 bases; nucleotides not matched to a gene: 13. Germline assignment: CDR1 DFQATT and CDR2 SNEGSKA (reference sequence). CDR3 residues: CSTLPGQGTYSNQPQHF. CDR3 bases: TGCAGTACTCTCCCGGGACAGGGGACGTATAGCAATCAGCCCCAGCATTTT.

J is TRBJ2-3 and V is TRBV18; D might be TRBD1 (7 bases). The V gene's germline CDR1 is KGHSH and CDR2 LQKENI. There are 17 residues in the CDR3. V was pared by 3 bases and J by 0 bases, with 16 bases between. The CDR3 bases are TGTGCCAGCTCACCCCGACAGACAGGGACTAGCACAGATACGCAGTATTTT. Protein product: CASSPRQTGTSTDTQYF.

This clonotype was found many times. This sequence joins TRBV12-3 or TRBV12-4 and TRBJ2-1; the match to TRBD2 covers 7 bases. This CDR3 spans 15 amino acids. Trimming took 8 bases from V and 0 from J; bases not matched to a gene: 7. Here the CDR3 reads CASHTAGLSYNEQFF. CDR3 in DNA: TGTGCCAGCCATACAGCGGGGCTCTCCTACAATGAGCAGTTCTTC.

There are many counts of this clonotype. This chain links TRBV4-2 with TRBJ1-3; no reliable D call. CDR1 and CDR2 from the germline V gene are LGHNA and YNFKEQ. Trimming stripped 0 bases from V and 0 bases from J, with 12 bases between. This CDR3 contains 17 residues. CDR3 sequence: CASSQDIGSSSGNTIYF. In nucleotides, the CDR3 is TGTGCCAGCAGCCAAGATATAGGATCCAGCTCTGGAAACACCATATATTTT.

This clonotype has more than one count but fewer than ten. V usage is TRBV6-1 and J usage is TRBJ2-1, with 11 bases aligning to TRBD2. The V and J ends lost 6 bases and 2 bases, in that order; junction bases with no gene match: 6. CDR1 and CDR2 from the germline V gene are MNHNS and SASEGT. The CDR3 has 16 residues. The DNA for the CDR3 is TGTGCCAGCAGGTCTAGCGGGGGGTGGACCTACAATGAGCAGTTCTTC. This sequence encodes CASRSSGGWTYNEQFF.

This clonotype was observed at least ten times. The chain couples TRBV20-1 to TRBJ2-2, with D tentatively TRBD2 (5 bases). Germline assignment: CDR1 DFQATT and CDR2 SNEGSKA (reference sequence). The CDR3 spans 17 residues. V was clipped by 0 bases and J by 0 bases, with 14 bases between them. This chain's CDR3 is CSARDSSPRANTGELFF. The CDR3 bases are TGCAGTGCTAGAGATTCCAGCCCGAGGGCGAACACCGGGGAGCTGTTTTTT.

This clonotype was seen repeatedly, ten times or more. This chain connects TRBV24-1 to TRBJ2-1; 9 bases fit TRBD2. CDR1 is KGHDR and CDR2 is SFDVKD in the germline V gene. Trimming cost V 3 bases and J 8 bases; bases outside gene matches: 10. This CDR3 is 16 amino acids long. CDR3 protein: CATSDRRGGQGHEQFF. As DNA, the CDR3 is TGTGCCACCAGTGATCGGCGGGGGGGCCAGGGCCATGAGCAGTTCTTC.

The CDR3 region is CASSIGGQRMNTEAFF. Here the CDR3 DNA reads TGTGCCAGTAGTATAGGGGGACAGAGGATGAACACTGAAGCTTTCTTT. V gene TRBV19 combines with J gene TRBJ1-1; 7 nucleotides agree with TRBD1. The CDR3 extends over 16 amino acids. V lost 1 base to trimming and J lost 0 bases; unmatched junction nucleotides: 5. Looked up from germline, CDR1 is LNHDA and CDR2 is SQIVND (reference sequence).

This clonotype occurred many times. V gene TRBV5-1 combines with J gene TRBJ1-2; 10 bases match TRBD1. The trim removed 3 bases at V and 8 bases at J, leaving 7 bases unmatched. Germline V CDR1 and CDR2: SGHRS, YFSETQ. The CDR3 has 14 residues. The CDR3 DNA reads as TGCGCCAGCAGCTACATAGGGACAGGGGACGGCTACACCTTC. Its translation is CASSYIGTGDGYTF. The full variable domain, rest sourced from reference TRBV5-1 and TRBJ1-2, is KAGVTQTPRYLIKTRGQQVTLSCSPISGHRSVSWYQQTPGQGLQFLFEYFSETQRNKGNFPGRFSGRQFSNSRSEMNVSTLELGDSALYLCASSYIGTGDGYTFGSGTRLTVV.

This clonotype turned up a few times. The rearrangement joins TRBV12-3 or TRBV12-4 to TRBJ2-2, with D perhaps TRBD1 (6 bases). V was trimmed by 10 bases and J by 3 bases, leaving 12 bases between them. This CDR3 spans 13 amino acids. The CDR3 DNA sequence: TGTGCCACCCAGGGGTCGTACACCGGGGAGCTGTTTTTT. This gives the protein CATQGSYTGELFF.

This clonotype was counted only a few times. This rearrangement joins TRBV18 to TRBJ1-2; D is possibly TRBD1 (5 bases). The germline V and J ends were trimmed by 2 bases and 6 bases, with 10 bases remaining between them. Germline CDR1 reads KGHSH; CDR2 reads LQKENI. CDR3 size: 13 residues. The CDR3 coding sequence is TGTGCCAGCTCACCAGAGGGGATTCATGGCTACACCTTC. Translated: CASSPEGIHGYTF.

In its sample, this clonotype was seen a few times. The chain links TRBV27 to TRBJ2-1; TRBD2 matches 9 bases. CDR1 and CDR2 (germline): MNHEY, SMNVEV (reference sequence). V was clipped by 6 bases and J by 5 bases; unmatched bases: 17. This CDR3 spans 18 amino acids. This chain's CDR3 is CASRELGSGRLRDNEQFF. For the CDR3, the DNA is TGTGCCAGCAGGGAGTTGGGAAGCGGGAGGTTAAGGGACAATGAGCAGTTCTTC.

The chain recombines TRBV30 with TRBJ1-1; perhaps TRBD1 as D (5 bases). This CDR3 has 15 amino acids. Germline-derived CDR1 and CDR2 are GTSNPN and SVGIG (reference sequence). Trimming took 0 bases from V and 5 from J, leaving 16 bases between them. The CDR3 sequence is CAWSVPVQGGTEAFF. Written as DNA, the CDR3 is TGTGCCTGGAGTGTACCTGTGCAGGGAGGAACTGAAGCTTTCTTT. The entire variable domain, with the rest obtained from reference TRBV30 and TRBJ1-1, is as follows: SQTIHQWPATLVQPVGSPLSLECTVEGTSNPNLYWYRQAAGRGLQLLFYSVGIGQISSEVPQNLSASRPQDRQFILSSKKLLLSDSGFYLCAWSVPVQGGTEAFFGQGTRLTVV.

This clonotype was observed at least ten times. V is TRBV20-1 and J is TRBJ2-7; 8 nucleotides match TRBD1. V was pared by 4 bases and J by 5 bases, with 7 bases of the junction left unmatched. Per germline, CDR1 DFQATT and CDR2 SNEGSKA (reference sequence). The CDR3 is 13 residues long. The CDR3 reads CSATTGVGDEQYF. For the CDR3, the DNA is TGCAGTGCTACGACAGGGGTGGGTGACGAGCAGTACTTC.

This clonotype was counted ten times or more. This rearrangement joins TRBV7-2 to TRBJ2-4; D may match TRBD1 or TRBD2 (5 bases each). CDR3 length: 17 residues. Trimming stripped 5 bases from V and 0 bases from J, with 17 bases between. Germline CDR1 reads SGHTA; CDR2 reads FQGNSA. CDR3 region: CASSVGDGRIAKNIQYF. The CDR3, as DNA: TGTGCCAGCAGCGTGGGGGATGGCAGAATAGCCAAAAACATTCAGTACTTC.

At least ten counts were recorded for this clonotype. The chain links TRBV29-1 to TRBJ2-3; D remains unclear. V was shortened by 4 bases and J by 1 base, with 15 bases between the two germline ends. Germline CDR1 and CDR2: SQVTM and ANQGSEA. This CDR3 is built from 15 residues. CDR3 sequence: CSVARAVSGTDTQYF. CDR3 bases: TGCAGCGTTGCTAGGGCGGTCTCCGGCACAGATACGCAGTATTTT.

V gene TRBV7-6 combines with J gene TRBJ1-4; 9 bases fit TRBD1. The germline V gene encodes CDR1 SGHVS and CDR2 FNYEAQ. The CDR3 extends over 18 amino acids. Trimming at V came to 4 bases and at J to 0 bases, leaving 9 bases not matched to a gene. CDR3 nucleotide sequence: TGTGCCAGCAGCTCAAGACAGGGGGGGACTGCAACTAATGAAAAACTGTTTTTT. It translates to CASSSRQGGTATNEKLFF.

The table lists this clonotype with many counts. The CDR3 sequence: CASSPTGTSVGEQYF. CDR3 DNA: TGTGCCAGCAGCCCAACCGGGACTAGCGTTGGCGAGCAGTACTTC. The chain is built from TRBV7-9 and TRBJ2-7, with 10 nucleotides matching TRBD2. With V trimmed by 5 bases and J by 6 bases, 10 bases remained unmatched. CDR3 length equals 15 residues. Per the germline V gene, CDR1 is SEHNR and CDR2 is FQNEAQ (reference sequence).

This clonotype came up a few times. The J gene is TRBJ2-1, the V gene TRBV20-1, with 7 bases aligning to TRBD2. CDR3 length equals 15 residues. With V trimmed by 2 bases and J by 6 bases, 10 bases remained unmatched. Germline CDR1 reads DFQATT; CDR2 reads SNEGSKA (reference sequence). The CDR3 region has the DNA TGCAGTGCTAGACTACCGGGACGGGGGGTCAATGAGCAGTTCTTC. It specifies CSARLPGRGVNEQFF.